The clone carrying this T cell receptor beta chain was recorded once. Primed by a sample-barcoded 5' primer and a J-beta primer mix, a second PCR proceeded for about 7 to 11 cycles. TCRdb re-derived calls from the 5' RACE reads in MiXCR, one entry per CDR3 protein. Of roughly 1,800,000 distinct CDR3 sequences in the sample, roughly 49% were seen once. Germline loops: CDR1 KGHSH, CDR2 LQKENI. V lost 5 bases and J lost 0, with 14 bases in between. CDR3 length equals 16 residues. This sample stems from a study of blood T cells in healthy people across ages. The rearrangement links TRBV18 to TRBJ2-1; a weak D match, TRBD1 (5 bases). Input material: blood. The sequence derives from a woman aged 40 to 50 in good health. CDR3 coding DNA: TGTGCCAGCTCATTGAGAGACAGCCGCTCCTACAATGAGCAGTTCTTC. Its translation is CASSLRDSRSYNEQFF.